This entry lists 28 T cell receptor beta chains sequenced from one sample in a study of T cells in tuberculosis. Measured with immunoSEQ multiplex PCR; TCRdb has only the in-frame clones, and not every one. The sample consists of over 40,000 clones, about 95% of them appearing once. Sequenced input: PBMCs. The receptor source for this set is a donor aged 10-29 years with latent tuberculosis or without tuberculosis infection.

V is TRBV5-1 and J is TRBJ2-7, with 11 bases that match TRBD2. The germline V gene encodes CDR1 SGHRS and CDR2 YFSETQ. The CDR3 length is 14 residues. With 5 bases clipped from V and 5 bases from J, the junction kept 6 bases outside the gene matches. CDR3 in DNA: TGCGCCAGCAGGGTGACTAGCGGGAACGACGAGCAGTACTTC. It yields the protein CASRVTSGNDEQYF.

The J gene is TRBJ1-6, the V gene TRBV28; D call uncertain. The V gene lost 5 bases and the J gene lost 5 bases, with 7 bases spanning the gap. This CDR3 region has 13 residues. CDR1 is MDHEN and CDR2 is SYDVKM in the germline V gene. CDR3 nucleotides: TGTGCCAGCAGTCCCCTCCATAATTCACCCCTCCACTTT. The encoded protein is CASSPLHNSPLHF.

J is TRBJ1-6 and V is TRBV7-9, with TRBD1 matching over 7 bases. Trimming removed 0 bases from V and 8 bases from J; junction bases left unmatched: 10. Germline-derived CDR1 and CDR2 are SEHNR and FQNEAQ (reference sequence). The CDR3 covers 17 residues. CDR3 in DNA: TGTGCCAGCAGCTTAGCGCGAGGAGACAGGGCTGATTCACCCCTCCACTTT. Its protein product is CASSLARGDRADSPLHF.

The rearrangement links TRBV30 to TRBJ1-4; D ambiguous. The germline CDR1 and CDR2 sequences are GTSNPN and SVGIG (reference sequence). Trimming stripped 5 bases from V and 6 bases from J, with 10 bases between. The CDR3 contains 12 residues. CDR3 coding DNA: TGTGCCTGGGACGGGTTGGATGAAAAACTGTTTTTT. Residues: CAWDGLDEKLFF.

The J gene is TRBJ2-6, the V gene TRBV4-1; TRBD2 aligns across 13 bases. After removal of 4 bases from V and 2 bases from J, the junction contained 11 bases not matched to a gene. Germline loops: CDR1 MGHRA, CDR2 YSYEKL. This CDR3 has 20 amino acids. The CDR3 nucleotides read TGCGCCAGCAGCCGAGTTGGACTAGCGGGGGAGAAGGCTGGGGCCAACGTCCTGACTTTC. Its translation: CASSRVGLAGEKAGANVLTF.

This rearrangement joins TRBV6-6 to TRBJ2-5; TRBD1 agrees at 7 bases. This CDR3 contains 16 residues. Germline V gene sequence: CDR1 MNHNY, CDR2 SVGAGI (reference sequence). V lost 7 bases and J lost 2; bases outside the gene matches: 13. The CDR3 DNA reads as TGTGCCAGCAACAGGGGAGACCTTTTACGGCAAGAGACCCAGTACTTC. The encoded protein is CASNRGDLLRQETQYF.

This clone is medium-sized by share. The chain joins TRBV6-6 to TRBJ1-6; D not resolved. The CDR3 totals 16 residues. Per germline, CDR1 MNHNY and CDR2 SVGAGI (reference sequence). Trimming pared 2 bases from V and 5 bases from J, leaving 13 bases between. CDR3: CASSYRIRYHNSPLHF. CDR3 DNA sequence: TGTGCCAGCAGTTACCGTATCCGCTACCATAATTCACCCCTCCACTTT.

CDR3 region: CASTNQGLGYTF. The CDR3 DNA follows: TGCGCCAGCACGAATCAGGGGCTAGGCTACACCTTC. V gene TRBV4-1 combines with J gene TRBJ1-2, with D perhaps matching TRBD1 (6 bases). The germline CDR1 and CDR2 sequences are MGHRA and YSYEKL. With 7 bases removed from V and 8 bases from J, the gap between germline ends came to 14 bases. The CDR3 contains 12 residues.

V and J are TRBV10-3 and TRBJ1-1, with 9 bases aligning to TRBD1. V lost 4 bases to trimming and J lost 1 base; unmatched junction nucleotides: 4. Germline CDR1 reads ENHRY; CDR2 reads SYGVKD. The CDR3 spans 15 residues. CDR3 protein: CAISGDRARNTEAFF. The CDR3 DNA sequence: TGTGCCATCAGTGGGGACAGGGCCAGGAACACTGAAGCTTTCTTT.

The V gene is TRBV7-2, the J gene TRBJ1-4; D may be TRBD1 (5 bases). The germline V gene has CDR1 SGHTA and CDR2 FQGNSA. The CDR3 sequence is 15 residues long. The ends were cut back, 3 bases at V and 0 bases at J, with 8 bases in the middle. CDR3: CASSFTGSTNEKLFF. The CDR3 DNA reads TGTGCCAGCAGCTTTACAGGCTCAACTAATGAAAAACTGTTTTTT.

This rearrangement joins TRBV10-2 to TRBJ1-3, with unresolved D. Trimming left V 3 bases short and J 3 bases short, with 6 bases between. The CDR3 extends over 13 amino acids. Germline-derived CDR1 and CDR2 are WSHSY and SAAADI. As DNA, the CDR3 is TGCGCCAGCAGTGATGCGGGTGGAAACACCATATATTTT. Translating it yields CASSDAGGNTIYF.

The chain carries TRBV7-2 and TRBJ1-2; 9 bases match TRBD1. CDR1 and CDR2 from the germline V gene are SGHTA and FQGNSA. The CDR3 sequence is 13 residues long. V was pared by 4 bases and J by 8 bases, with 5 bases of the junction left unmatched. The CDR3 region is CASSSGQGRGYTF. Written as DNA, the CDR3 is TGTGCCAGCAGCTCCGGACAGGGGCGCGGCTACACCTTC.

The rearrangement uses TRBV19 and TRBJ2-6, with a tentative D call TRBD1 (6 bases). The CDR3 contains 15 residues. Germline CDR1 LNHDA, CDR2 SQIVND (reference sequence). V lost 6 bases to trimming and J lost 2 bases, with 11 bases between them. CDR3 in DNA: TGTGCCAGTAGAACCAGGGGAGCTGGGGCCAACGTCCTGACTTTC. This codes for CASRTRGAGANVLTF.

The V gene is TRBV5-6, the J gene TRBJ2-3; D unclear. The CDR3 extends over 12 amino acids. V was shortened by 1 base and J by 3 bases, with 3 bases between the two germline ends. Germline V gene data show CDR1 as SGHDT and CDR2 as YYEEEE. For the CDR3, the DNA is TGTGCCAGCAGCTTGCCGACAGATACGCAGTATTTT. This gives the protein CASSLPTDTQYF.

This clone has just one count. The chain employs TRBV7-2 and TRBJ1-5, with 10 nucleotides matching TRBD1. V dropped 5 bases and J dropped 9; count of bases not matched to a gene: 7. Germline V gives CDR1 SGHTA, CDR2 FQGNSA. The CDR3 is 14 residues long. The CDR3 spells CASSRDRGGSPQHF. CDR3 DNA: TGTGCCAGCAGCAGGGACAGGGGAGGATCGCCCCAGCATTTT.

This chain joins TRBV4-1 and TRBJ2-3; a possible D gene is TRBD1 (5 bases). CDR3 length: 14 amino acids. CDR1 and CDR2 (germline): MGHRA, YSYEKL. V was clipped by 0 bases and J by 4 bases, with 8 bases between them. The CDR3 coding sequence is TGCGCCAGCAGCCAAGAAAGGGGCGCAGATACGCAGTATTTT. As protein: CASSQERGADTQYF.

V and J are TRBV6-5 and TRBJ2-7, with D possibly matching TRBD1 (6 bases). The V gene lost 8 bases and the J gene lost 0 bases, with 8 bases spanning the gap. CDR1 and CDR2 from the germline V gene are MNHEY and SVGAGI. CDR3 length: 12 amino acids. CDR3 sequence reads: CASQGNSYEQYF. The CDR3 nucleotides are TGTGCCAGCCAGGGGAACTCCTACGAGCAGTACTTC.

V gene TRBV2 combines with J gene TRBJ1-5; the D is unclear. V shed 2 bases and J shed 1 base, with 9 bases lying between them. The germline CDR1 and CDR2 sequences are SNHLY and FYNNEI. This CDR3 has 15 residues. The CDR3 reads CASSEWGGSNQPQHF. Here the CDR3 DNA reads TGTGCCAGCAGTGAATGGGGAGGAAGCAATCAGCCCCAGCATTTT. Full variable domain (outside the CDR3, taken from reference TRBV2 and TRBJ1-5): EPEVTQTPSHQVTQMGQEVILRCVPISNHLYFYWYRQILGQKVEFLVSFYNNEISEKSEIFDDQFSVERPDGSNFTLKIRSTKLEDSAMYFCASSEWGGSNQPQHFGDGTRLSIL.

The CDR3: CASSLSGRNARPLYNEQFF. CDR3 nucleotide sequence: TGTGCCAGCAGCTTAAGTGGCAGGAACGCACGGCCCCTCTACAATGAGCAGTTCTTC. The V gene is TRBV7-6, the J gene TRBJ2-1; D uncertain. This CDR3 has 19 amino acids. The germline V gene encodes CDR1 SGHVS and CDR2 FNYEAQ. V dropped 2 bases and J dropped 3 bases, with 23 bases sitting between them.

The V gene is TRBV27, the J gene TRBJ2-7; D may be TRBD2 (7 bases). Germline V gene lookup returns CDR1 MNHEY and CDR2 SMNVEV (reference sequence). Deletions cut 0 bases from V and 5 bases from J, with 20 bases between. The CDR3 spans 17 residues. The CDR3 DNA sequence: TGTGCCAGCAGTTTATCGGTGCGGGTGGGGGGGCTCGACGAGCAGTACTTC. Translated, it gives CASSLSVRVGGLDEQYF.

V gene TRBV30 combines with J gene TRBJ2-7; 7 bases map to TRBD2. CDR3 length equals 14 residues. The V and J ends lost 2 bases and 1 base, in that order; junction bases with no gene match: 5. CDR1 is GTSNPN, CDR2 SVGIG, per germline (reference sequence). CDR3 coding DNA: TGTGCCTGGAGTCCTAGCGGAGTTTCCTACGAGCAGTACTTC. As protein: CAWSPSGVSYEQYF.

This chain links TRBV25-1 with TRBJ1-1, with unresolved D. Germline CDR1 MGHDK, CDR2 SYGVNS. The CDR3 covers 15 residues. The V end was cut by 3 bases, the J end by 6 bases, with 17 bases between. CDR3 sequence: CASSDFAGLGAEAFF. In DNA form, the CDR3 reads TGTGCCAGCAGTGATTTTGCGGGATTGGGTGCTGAAGCTTTCTTT.

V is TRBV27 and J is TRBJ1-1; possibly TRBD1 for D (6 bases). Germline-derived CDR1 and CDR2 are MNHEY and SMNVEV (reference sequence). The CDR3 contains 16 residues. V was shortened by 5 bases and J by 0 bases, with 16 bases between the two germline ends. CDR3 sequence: CASSPSTGNMNTEAFF. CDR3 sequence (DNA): TGTGCCAGCAGTCCCTCGACAGGCAACATGAACACTGAAGCTTTCTTT.

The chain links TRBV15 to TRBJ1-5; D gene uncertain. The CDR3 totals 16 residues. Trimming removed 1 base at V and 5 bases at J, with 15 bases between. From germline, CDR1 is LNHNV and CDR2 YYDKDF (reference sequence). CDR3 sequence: CATSRGNGRGDQPQHF. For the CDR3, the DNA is TGTGCCACCAGCAGAGGAAATGGACGCGGGGATCAGCCCCAGCATTTT.

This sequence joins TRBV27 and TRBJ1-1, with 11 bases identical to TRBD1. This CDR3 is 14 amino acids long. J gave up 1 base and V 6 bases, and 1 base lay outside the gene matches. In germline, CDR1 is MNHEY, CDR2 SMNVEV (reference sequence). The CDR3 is CASRDRGPNTEAFF. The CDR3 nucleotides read TGTGCCAGCAGGGACAGGGGGCCGAACACTGAAGCTTTCTTT.

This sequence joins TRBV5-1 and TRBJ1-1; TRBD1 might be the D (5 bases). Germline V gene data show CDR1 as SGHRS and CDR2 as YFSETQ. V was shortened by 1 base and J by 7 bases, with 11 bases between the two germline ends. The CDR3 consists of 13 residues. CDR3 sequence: CASSLRTGDEAFF. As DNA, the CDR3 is TGCGCCAGCAGCTTGCGCACAGGAGATGAAGCTTTCTTT.

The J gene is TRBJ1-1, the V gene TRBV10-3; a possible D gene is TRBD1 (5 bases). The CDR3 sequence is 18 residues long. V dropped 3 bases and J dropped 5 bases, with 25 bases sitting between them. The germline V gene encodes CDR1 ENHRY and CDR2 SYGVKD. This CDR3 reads CAISEVLFWGPTTTEAFF. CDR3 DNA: TGTGCCATCAGTGAAGTCTTATTCTGGGGCCCGACAACGACTGAAGCTTTCTTT.

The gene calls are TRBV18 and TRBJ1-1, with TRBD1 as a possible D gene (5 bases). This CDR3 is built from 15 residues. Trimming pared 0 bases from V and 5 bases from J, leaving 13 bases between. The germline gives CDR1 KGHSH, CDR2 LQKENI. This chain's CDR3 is CASSPPRMAGTEAFF. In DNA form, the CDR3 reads TGTGCCAGCTCACCACCGCGGATGGCAGGGACTGAAGCTTTCTTT.